This T cell receptor beta chain is from a study of T-cell memory formation after mild COVID-19. Turning to the study itself: Across donors, TCR clusters were largely donor specific.

UMIs and sample barcodes were carried by the TCR alpha and TCR beta cDNA libraries that 5'RACE produced using constant-segment primers. MiXCR, applied by TCRdb to the 5' RACE reads, yields one record per CDR3 protein. Among 300,000 to 350,000 distinct CDR3 sequences listed, roughly 21% were seen once. This clonotype was seen only a few times. What it binds is not known. Trimming removed 11 bases at V and 9 bases at J, with 22 bases between. This CDR3 comprises 14 residues. CDR1 and CDR2 from the germline V gene are ENHRY and SYGVKD. Whole-study findings and limits: Among clones contracting day 15 to 85, CD4/CD8 was balanced, whereas later expanders leaned CD4+. In second-wave clones peaking day 37, SARS-CoV-2 specificity remained unconfirmed.

This TCR derives from a man younger than 35 who had mild COVID-19 (a few samples of this study predate the infection). Cell type and time point are not known. The V and J genes are TRBV10-3 and TRBJ2-2; D may match TRBD1 or TRBD2 (5 bases each). What was sequenced was PBMCs or a T cell subset sorted from them (not recorded which). Here the CDR3 reads CASETALRDRELFF. The CDR3 DNA sequence: TGTGCCTCCGAGACGGCCCTGAGGGACCGGGAGCTGTTTTTT.